A selection of T cell receptor beta chains follows, all from one sample in a study of OX40 agonist ivuxolimab in advanced cancers. Clones were sequenced by immunoSEQ multiplex PCR, and TCRdb holds only the in-frame ones, with some missing. The sample has some 47,000 clones; over 80% are singletons. This material consisted of CD4+ or CD8+ T cells sorted from blood, taken in a trial of the OX40 agonist ivuxolimab. The origin of the receptors is an adult with an advanced solid tumor such as melanoma, head and neck, liver or kidney cancer. CDR3s include the opening cysteine and the closing phenylalanine or tryptophan. Fields, in order: V gene, J gene, clone size, D gene, CDR3 protein, CDR3 DNA. A D gene is named only where the DNA matches it firmly. Some rows have no size entry. The others give once, few or many, or a class for an expanded clone.

v_call: TRBV4-1; j_call: TRBJ2-1; clone_size: few; d_call: TRBD1; cdr3_aa: CASSQGAGTGGLEQFF; cdr3_nt: TGCGCCAGCAGCCAAGGCGCGGGGACAGGGGGCTTGGAGCAGTTCTTC
v_call: TRBV19; j_call: TRBJ2-7; clone_size: -; d_call: -; cdr3_aa: CASSIDRGLAIEQYF; cdr3_nt: TGTGCCAGTAGTATAGATCGAGGACTCGCCATCGAGCAGTACTTC
v_call: TRBV7-2; j_call: TRBJ2-4; clone_size: few; d_call: TRBD2; cdr3_aa: CASSSAGGHNIQYF; cdr3_nt: TGTGCCAGCAGCTCAGCGGGAGGGCACAACATTCAGTACTTC
v_call: TRBV5-1; j_call: TRBJ2-3; clone_size: -; d_call: TRBD2; cdr3_aa: CASSLISGRVTDTQYF; cdr3_nt: TGCGCCAGCAGCTTGATAAGCGGGAGGGTCACAGATACGCAGTATTTT
v_call: TRBV30; j_call: TRBJ2-7; clone_size: -; d_call: -; cdr3_aa: CAWSVWQGLGEQYF; cdr3_nt: TGTGCCTGGAGTGTCTGGCAGGGGTTGGGCGAGCAGTACTTC
v_call: TRBV6-6; j_call: TRBJ2-7; clone_size: -; d_call: TRBD2; cdr3_aa: CASSFRRDYPYEQYF; cdr3_nt: TGTGCCAGCAGTTTCCGCCGGGACTACCCCTACGAGCAGTACTTC
v_call: TRBV15; j_call: TRBJ1-1; clone_size: -; d_call: -; cdr3_aa: CATSTLQGQGAFF; cdr3_nt: TGTGCCACCAGCACCCTGCAGGGGCAGGGGGCTTTCTTT
v_call: TRBV5-6; j_call: TRBJ2-3; clone_size: -; d_call: -; cdr3_aa: CASSLASVGTDTQYF; cdr3_nt: TGTGCCAGCAGCTTGGCCTCGGTAGGCACAGATACGCAGTATTTT
v_call: TRBV18; j_call: TRBJ2-1; clone_size: -; d_call: TRBD2; cdr3_aa: CASSPGLHNEQFF; cdr3_nt: TGTGCCAGCTCACCGGGACTACACAATGAGCAGTTCTTC
v_call: TRBV11-2; j_call: TRBJ1-3; clone_size: -; d_call: -; cdr3_aa: CASSLGKSSGNTIYF; cdr3_nt: TGTGCCAGCAGCTTAGGCAAGTCCTCTGGAAACACCATATATTTT
v_call: TRBV5-3; j_call: TRBJ1-1; clone_size: -; d_call: -; cdr3_aa: CARSTPVGTEAFF; cdr3_nt: TGTGCCAGAAGCACCCCGGTGGGGACTGAAGCTTTCTTT
v_call: TRBV6-5; j_call: TRBJ2-7; clone_size: few; d_call: TRBD1; cdr3_aa: CASSYSGTDRYEQYF; cdr3_nt: TGTGCCAGCAGTTACTCCGGGACAGACCGCTACGAGCAGTACTTC
v_call: TRBV29-1; j_call: TRBJ1-1; clone_size: once; d_call: -; cdr3_aa: CSVVPGADTEAFF; cdr3_nt: TGCAGCGTTGTGCCCGGGGCGGACACTGAAGCTTTCTTT
v_call: TRBV6-1; j_call: TRBJ2-1; clone_size: -; d_call: -; cdr3_aa: CASSERGSWDEQFF; cdr3_nt: TGTGCCAGCAGTGAAAGGGGCTCTTGGGATGAGCAGTTCTTC
v_call: TRBV28; j_call: TRBJ1-3; clone_size: few; d_call: -; cdr3_aa: CASTLGSGNTIYF; cdr3_nt: TGTGCCAGCACTCTAGGCTCTGGAAACACCATATATTTT
v_call: TRBV6-6; j_call: TRBJ1-5; clone_size: once; d_call: -; cdr3_aa: CASSYTLNQPQHF; cdr3_nt: TGTGCCAGCAGTTACACCCTTAATCAGCCCCAGCATTTT
v_call: TRBV10-1; j_call: TRBJ1-1; clone_size: -; d_call: -; cdr3_aa: CASSESFEYTEAFF; cdr3_nt: TGCGCCAGCAGTGAATCTTTCGAGTACACTGAAGCTTTCTTT
v_call: TRBV7-2; j_call: TRBJ1-3; clone_size: -; d_call: -; cdr3_aa: CASSTTGLGNTIYF; cdr3_nt: TGTGCCAGCAGCACCACAGGGCTCGGAAACACCATATATTTT
v_call: TRBV2; j_call: TRBJ1-5; clone_size: few; d_call: -; cdr3_aa: CASTGPTDNQPQHF; cdr3_nt: TGTGCCAGCACAGGCCCTACGGACAATCAGCCCCAGCATTTT
v_call: TRBV27; j_call: TRBJ1-5; clone_size: -; d_call: TRBD1; cdr3_aa: CASGRGGGGNQPQHF; cdr3_nt: TGTGCCAGCGGCAGGGGGGGTGGGGGCAATCAGCCCCAGCATTTT
v_call: TRBV7-9; j_call: TRBJ1-4; clone_size: -; d_call: -; cdr3_aa: CASSLDAGTLFF; cdr3_nt: TGTGCCAGCAGCTTAGATGCAGGGACTCTTTTTTTT
v_call: TRBV11-2; j_call: TRBJ2-7; clone_size: -; d_call: -; cdr3_aa: CASSPRGPYEQYF; cdr3_nt: TGTGCCAGCAGCCCCCGGGGGCCCTACGAGCAGTACTTC
v_call: TRBV19; j_call: TRBJ2-5; clone_size: once; d_call: -; cdr3_aa: CASTVGPQETQYF; cdr3_nt: TGTGCCAGTACCGTCGGGCCCCAAGAGACCCAGTACTTC
v_call: TRBV6-1; j_call: TRBJ2-7; clone_size: -; d_call: TRBD1; cdr3_aa: CASIKTGLTYEQYF; cdr3_nt: TGTGCCAGTATTAAGACAGGGCTGACCTACGAGCAGTACTTC
v_call: TRBV2; j_call: TRBJ1-4; clone_size: -; d_call: -; cdr3_aa: CATVEGLRGGGEELFF; cdr3_nt: TGTGCCACCGTTGAGGGTTTGAGGGGTGGGGGTGAAGAACTGTTTTTT
v_call: TRBV6-1; j_call: TRBJ2-7; clone_size: -; d_call: TRBD1; cdr3_aa: CASSEMGQGGNEQYF; cdr3_nt: TGTGCCAGCAGTGAAATGGGACAGGGGGGCAACGAGCAGTACTTC